This TCR beta chain emerged from a study of shared clonotypes between healthy human individuals. TCRdb's copy holds only in-frame clones and misses some; the assay was immunoSEQ multiplex PCR. The sample records millions of clones, around 90% being singletons. CDR3 length equals 17 residues. Trimming stripped 5 bases from V and 5 bases from J, with 19 bases between. Germline assignment: CDR1 LNHDA and CDR2 SQIVND (reference sequence). The donors, healthy adults who were HIV-negative, had experienced no recent acute infections or vaccinations. Those who donated, Caucasian adults without exception, all lived in Nashville, Tennessee. Worth noting for this clone: Its cognate antigen is unknown.

The study, taken as a whole, reports: Non-shared clonotypes displayed generation probabilities falling below those of clonotypes present in all four donors. In the sorted subsets, rarefaction showed sequencing was incomplete despite large depth.

This sequence joins TRBV19 and TRBJ1-6; D unclear. The specimen was naive CD4+ T cells sorted from blood. The subset: CD45RA+ positively selected. The receptor was isolated from a man between 18 and 29 years old in good health. The DNA of the CDR3 is TGTGCCAGTAGTGCTCCTTCGGGAAACTGGGATAATTCACCCCTCCACTTT. It encodes CASSAPSGNWDNSPLHF.